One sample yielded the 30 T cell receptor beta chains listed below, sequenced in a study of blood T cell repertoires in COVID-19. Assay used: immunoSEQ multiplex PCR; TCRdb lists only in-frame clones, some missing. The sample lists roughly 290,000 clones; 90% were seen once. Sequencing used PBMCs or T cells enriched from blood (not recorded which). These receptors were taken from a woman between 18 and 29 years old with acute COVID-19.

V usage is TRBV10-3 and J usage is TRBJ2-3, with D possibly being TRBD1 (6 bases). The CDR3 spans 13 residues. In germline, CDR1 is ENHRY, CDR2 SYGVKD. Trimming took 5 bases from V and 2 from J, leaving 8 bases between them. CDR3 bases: TGTGCCATCAGTTGGACAGTCACAGATACGCAGTATTTT. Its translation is CAISWTVTDTQYF.

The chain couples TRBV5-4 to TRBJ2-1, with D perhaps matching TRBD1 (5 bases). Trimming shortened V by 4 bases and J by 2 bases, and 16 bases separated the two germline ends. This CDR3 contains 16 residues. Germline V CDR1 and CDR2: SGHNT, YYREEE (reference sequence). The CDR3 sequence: CASSPGGLGAYNEQFF. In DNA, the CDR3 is TGTGCCAGCAGCCCGGGCGGATTAGGGGCCTACAATGAGCAGTTCTTC.

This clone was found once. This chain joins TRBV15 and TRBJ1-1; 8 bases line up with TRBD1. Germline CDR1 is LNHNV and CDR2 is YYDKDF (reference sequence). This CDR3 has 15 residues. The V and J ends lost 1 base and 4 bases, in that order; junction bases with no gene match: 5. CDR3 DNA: TGTGCCACCAGCAGAGGTGGTGACAGGGGCACTGAAGCTTTCTTT. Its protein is CATSRGGDRGTEAFF.

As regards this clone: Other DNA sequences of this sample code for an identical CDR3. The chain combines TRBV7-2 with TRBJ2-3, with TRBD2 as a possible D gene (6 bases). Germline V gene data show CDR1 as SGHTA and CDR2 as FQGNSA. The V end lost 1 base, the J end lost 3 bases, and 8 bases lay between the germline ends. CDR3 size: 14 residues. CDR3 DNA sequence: TGTGCCAGCAGCTTAGTGACTAGGACAGATACGCAGTATTTT. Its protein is CASSLVTRTDTQYF.

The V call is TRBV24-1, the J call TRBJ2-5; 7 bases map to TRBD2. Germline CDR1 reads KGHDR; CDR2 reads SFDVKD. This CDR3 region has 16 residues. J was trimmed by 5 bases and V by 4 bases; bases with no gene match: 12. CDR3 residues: CATSDPKLASMETQYF. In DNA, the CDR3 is TGTGCCACCAGTGACCCAAAACTAGCGTCCATGGAGACCCAGTACTTC.

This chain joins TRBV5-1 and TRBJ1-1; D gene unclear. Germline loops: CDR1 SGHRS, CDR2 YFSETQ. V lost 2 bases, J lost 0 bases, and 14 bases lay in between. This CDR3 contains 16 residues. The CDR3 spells CASSFNSQRMNTEAFF. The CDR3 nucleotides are TGCGCCAGCAGCTTTAATTCGCAGCGGATGAACACTGAAGCTTTCTTT.

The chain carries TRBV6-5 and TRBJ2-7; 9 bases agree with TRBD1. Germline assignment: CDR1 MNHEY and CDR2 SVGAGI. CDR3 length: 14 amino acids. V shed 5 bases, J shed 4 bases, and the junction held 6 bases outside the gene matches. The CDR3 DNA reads TGTGCCAGCAGTCTACGGGACAGGGCATACGAGCAGTACTTC. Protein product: CASSLRDRAYEQYF.

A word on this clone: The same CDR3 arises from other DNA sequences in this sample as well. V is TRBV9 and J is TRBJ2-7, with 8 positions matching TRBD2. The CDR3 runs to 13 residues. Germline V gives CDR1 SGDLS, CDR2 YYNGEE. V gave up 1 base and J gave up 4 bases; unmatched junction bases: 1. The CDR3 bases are TGTGCCAGCAGCGTAACTAGCGGATACGAGCAGTACTTC. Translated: CASSVTSGYEQYF.

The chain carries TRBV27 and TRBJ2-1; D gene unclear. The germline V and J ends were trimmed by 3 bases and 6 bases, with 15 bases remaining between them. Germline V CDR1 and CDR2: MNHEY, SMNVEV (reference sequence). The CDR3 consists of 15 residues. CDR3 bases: TGTGCCAGCAGTTTTCGCCATACAACCGCCAATGAGCAGTTCTTC. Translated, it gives CASSFRHTTANEQFF.

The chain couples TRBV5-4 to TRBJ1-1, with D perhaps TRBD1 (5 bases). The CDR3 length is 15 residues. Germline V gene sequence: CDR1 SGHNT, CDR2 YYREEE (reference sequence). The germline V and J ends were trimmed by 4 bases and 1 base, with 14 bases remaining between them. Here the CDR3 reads CASSPAGTGNTEAFF. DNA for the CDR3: TGTGCCAGCAGCCCGGCCGGCACAGGGAACACTGAAGCTTTCTTT.

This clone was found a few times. The CDR3 nucleotides read TGTGCCACCAGCGACAGGGTGTTCGACAATGAGCAGTTCTTC. Protein: CATSDRVFDNEQFF. The rearrangement joins TRBV24-1 to TRBJ2-1; 7 bases align to TRBD1. The germline CDR1 and CDR2 sequences are KGHDR and SFDVKD. The CDR3 runs to 14 residues. V dropped 7 bases and J dropped 5; count of bases not matched to a gene: 7.

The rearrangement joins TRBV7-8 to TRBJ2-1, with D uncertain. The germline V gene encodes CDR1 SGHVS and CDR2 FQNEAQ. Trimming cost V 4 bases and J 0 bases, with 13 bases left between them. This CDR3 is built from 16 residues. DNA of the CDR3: TGTGCCAGCAGCTCGGTCCTAGGTAACTCCTACAATGAGCAGTTCTTC. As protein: CASSSVLGNSYNEQFF.

The CDR3 spells CASSHHRLAGDNEQFF. In DNA, the CDR3 is TGCGCCAGCAGCCATCATAGGCTAGCGGGAGACAATGAGCAGTTCTTC. The chain links TRBV4-1 to TRBJ2-1; TRBD2 matches 10 bases. Per the germline V gene, CDR1 is MGHRA and CDR2 is YSYEKL. There are 16 residues in the CDR3. The V segment lost 3 bases and the J segment 5 bases; nucleotides outside the gene matches: 7.

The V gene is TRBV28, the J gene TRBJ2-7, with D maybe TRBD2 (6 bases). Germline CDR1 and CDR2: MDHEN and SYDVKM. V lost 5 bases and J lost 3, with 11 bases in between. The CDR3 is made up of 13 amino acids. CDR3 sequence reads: CASSPPGDYEQYF. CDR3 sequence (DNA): TGTGCCAGCAGTCCACCGGGGGACTACGAGCAGTACTTC.

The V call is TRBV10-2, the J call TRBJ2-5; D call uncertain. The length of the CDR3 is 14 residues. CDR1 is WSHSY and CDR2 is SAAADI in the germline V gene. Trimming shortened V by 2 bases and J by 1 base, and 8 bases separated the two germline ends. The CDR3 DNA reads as TGCGCCAGCAGTGAGGTGACAACCCAAGAGACCCAGTACTTC. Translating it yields CASSEVTTQETQYF.

CDR3 nucleotide sequence: TGTGCCTGGAGTTCCTACAGTGGCGATGAGCAGTTCTTC. Protein sequence: CAWSSYSGDEQFF. The V call is TRBV30, the J call TRBJ2-1, with D unresolved. There are 13 residues in the CDR3. V lost 2 bases to trimming and J lost 8 bases, with 13 bases between them. CDR1 is GTSNPN, CDR2 SVGIG, per germline (reference sequence).

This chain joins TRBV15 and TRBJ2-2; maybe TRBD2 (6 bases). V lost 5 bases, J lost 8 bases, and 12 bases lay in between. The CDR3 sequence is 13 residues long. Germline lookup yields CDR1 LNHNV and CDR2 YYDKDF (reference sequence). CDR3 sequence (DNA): TGTGCCACCAGCTCTCCCCGGGGGGGGGAGCTGTTTTTT. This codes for CATSSPRGGELFF.

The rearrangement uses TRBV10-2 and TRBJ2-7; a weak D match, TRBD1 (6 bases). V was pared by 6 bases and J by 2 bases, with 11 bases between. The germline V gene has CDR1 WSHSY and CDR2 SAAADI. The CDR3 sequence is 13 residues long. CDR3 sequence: CASSPPGAYEQYF. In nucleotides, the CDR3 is TGCGCCAGCAGCCCACCAGGGGCCTACGAGCAGTACTTC.

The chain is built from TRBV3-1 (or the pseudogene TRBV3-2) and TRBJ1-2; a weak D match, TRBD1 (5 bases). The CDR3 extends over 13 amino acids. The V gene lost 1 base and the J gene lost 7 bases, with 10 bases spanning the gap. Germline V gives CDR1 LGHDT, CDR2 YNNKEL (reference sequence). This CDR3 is CASSQVQGFGYTF. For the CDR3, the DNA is TGTGCCAGCAGCCAAGTTCAGGGCTTTGGCTACACCTTC.

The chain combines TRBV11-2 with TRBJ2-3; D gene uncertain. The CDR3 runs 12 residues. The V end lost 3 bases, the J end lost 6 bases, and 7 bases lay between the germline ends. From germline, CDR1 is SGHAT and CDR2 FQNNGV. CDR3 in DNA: TGTGCCAGCAGCTTCGGTCCCGATACGCAGTATTTT. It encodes CASSFGPDTQYF. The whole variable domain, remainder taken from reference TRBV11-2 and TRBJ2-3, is EAGVAQSPRYKIIEKRQSVAFWCNPISGHATLYWYQQILGQGPKLLIQFQNNGVVDDSQLPKDRFSAERLKGVDSTLKIQPAKLEDSAVYLCASSFGPDTQYFGPGTRLTVL.

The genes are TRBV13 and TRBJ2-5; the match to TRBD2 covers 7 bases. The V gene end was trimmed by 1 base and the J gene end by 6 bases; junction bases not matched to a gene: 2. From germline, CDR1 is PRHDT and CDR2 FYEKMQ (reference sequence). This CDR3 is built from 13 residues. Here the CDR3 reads CASSLEGLKTQYF. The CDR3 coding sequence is TGTGCCAGCAGCTTAGAGGGACTAAAGACCCAGTACTTC.

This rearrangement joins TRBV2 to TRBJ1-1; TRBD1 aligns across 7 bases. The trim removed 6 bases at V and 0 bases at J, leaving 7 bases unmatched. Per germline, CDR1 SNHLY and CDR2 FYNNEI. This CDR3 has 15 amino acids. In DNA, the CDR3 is TGTGCCAGCAGGGCCGAACAGGGGATGAACACTGAAGCTTTCTTT. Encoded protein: CASRAEQGMNTEAFF.

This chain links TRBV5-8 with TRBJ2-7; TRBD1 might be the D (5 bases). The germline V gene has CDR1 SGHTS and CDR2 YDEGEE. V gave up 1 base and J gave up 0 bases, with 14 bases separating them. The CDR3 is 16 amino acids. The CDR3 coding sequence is TGTGCCAGCAGCTTGAATCAGGGTGGAAGCTCCTACGAGCAGTACTTC. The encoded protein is CASSLNQGGSSYEQYF.

The CDR3 spells CASSPDTVEEKLFF. CDR3 sequence (DNA): TGTGCCAGCTCACCGGACACCGTGGAGGAAAAACTGTTTTTT. The J gene is TRBJ1-4, the V gene TRBV18, with a tentative D call TRBD1 (5 bases). The CDR3 length is 14 residues. Trimming shortened V by 3 bases and J by 8 bases, and 13 bases separated the two germline ends. Looked up from germline, CDR1 is KGHSH and CDR2 is LQKENI.

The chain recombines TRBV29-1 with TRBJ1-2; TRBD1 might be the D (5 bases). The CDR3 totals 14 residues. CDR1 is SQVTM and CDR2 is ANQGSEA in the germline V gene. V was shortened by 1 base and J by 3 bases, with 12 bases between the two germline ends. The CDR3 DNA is TGCAGCGTTGAAGTCCCCCAGGGTGACTATGGCTACACCTTC. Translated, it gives CSVEVPQGDYGYTF.

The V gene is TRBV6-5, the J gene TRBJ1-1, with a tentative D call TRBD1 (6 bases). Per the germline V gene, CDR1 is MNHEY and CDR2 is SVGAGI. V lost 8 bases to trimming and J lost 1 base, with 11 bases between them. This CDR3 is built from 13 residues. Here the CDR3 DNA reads TGTGCCAGCGGGCAACAGGGGAACACTGAAGCTTTCTTT. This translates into CASGQQGNTEAFF.

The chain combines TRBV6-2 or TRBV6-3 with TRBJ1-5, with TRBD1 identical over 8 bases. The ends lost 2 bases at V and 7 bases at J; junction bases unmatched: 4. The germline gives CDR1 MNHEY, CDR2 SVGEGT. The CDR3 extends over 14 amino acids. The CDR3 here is CASSYQGARQPQHF. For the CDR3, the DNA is TGTGCCAGCAGTTACCAGGGGGCGCGGCAGCCCCAGCATTTT.

As DNA, the CDR3 is TGCGCCAGCAGGGGGGGGACTAGCGGGAGGAACGGGAATGAGCAGTTCTTC. Protein product: CASRGGTSGRNGNEQFF. This chain links TRBV10-2 with TRBJ2-1, with 15 bases lining up with TRBD2. The J segment lost 7 bases and the V segment lost 6 bases, leaving 10 bases of the junction unmatched. The CDR3 is 17 amino acids. Per the germline V gene, CDR1 is WSHSY and CDR2 is SAAADI.

The CDR3 region has the DNA TGTGCCAGCTCACCTATGGCAGGGGCGTTGGACGAGCAGTACTTC. Translated, it gives CASSPMAGALDEQYF. The rearrangement links TRBV18 to TRBJ2-7, with a tentative D call TRBD1 (6 bases). CDR3 length: 15 amino acids. V lost 3 bases to trimming and J lost 5 bases, with 17 bases between them. Germline V gene sequence: CDR1 KGHSH, CDR2 LQKENI.

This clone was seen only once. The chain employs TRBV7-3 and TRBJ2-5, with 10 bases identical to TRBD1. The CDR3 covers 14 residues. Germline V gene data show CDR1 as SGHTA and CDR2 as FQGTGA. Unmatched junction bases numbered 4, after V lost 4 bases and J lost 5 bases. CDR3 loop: CASSSSGQGETQYF. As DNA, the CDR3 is TGTGCCAGCAGCTCGTCGGGACAGGGGGAGACCCAGTACTTC.